The 28 T cell receptor beta chains given below trace back to one sample, sequenced in a study of T cell responses to AZD1222 COVID-19 vaccine. Clones were sequenced by immunoSEQ multiplex PCR, and TCRdb holds only the in-frame ones, with some missing. The sample has about 100,000 clones; about 94% are singletons. Sequences were derived from peripheral blood, sampled on day 0 of AZD1222 vaccination. These receptors all come from an adult in good health.

V usage is TRBV6-1 and J usage is TRBJ2-1, with 11 bases aligning to TRBD2. Germline values: CDR1 MNHNS, CDR2 SASEGT. This CDR3 has 16 amino acids. The V segment lost 3 bases and the J segment 5 bases; nucleotides outside the gene matches: 6. CDR3 DNA sequence: TGTGCCAGCAGTGATAGCGGGAGGGGTAGGAACAATGAGCAGTTCTTC. Encoded protein: CASSDSGRGRNNEQFF.

This chain uses TRBV11-2 with TRBJ2-2; weak D call: TRBD1 (6 bases). Germline CDR1 is SGHAT and CDR2 is FQNNGV. V lost 3 bases and J lost 5, with 13 bases in between. The CDR3 sequence is 15 residues long. CDR3 nucleotides: TGTGCCAGCAGCTTGGGGGCGGTTGGGACCGGGGAGCTGTTTTTT. It encodes CASSLGAVGTGELFF.

This sequence joins TRBV7-9 and TRBJ1-3; D uncertain. Trimming left V 5 bases short and J 4 bases short, with 12 bases between. In germline, CDR1 is SEHNR, CDR2 FQNEAQ (reference sequence). The CDR3 consists of 14 residues. The DNA for the CDR3 is TGTGCCAGCAGCCGGACCGGACTAGGAAACACCATATATTTT. This gives the protein CASSRTGLGNTIYF.

V gene TRBV3-1 (or the pseudogene TRBV3-2) combines with J gene TRBJ2-1; D ambiguous. CDR1 LGHDT and CDR2 YNNKEL come from the germline V gene (reference sequence). V shed 0 bases and J shed 9 bases, with 6 bases lying between them. The CDR3 runs to 12 residues. DNA of the CDR3: TGTGCCAGCAGCCAAGAAACACTTGAGCAGTTCTTC. This encodes CASSQETLEQFF.

In this sample, this clone turned up once. J is TRBJ2-3 and V is TRBV11-2; D not resolved. Trimming removed 3 bases at V and 2 bases at J, with 6 bases between. CDR3 length: 13 amino acids. CDR1 SGHAT and CDR2 FQNNGV come from the germline V gene. The CDR3 sequence: CASSFLDTDTQYF. In DNA form, the CDR3 reads TGTGCCAGCAGCTTTCTAGACACAGATACGCAGTATTTT. The full variable domain, completed using reference TRBV11-2 and TRBJ2-3, is EAGVAQSPRYKIIEKRQSVAFWCNPISGHATLYWYQQILGQGPKLLIQFQNNGVVDDSQLPKDRFSAERLKGVDSTLKIQPAKLEDSAVYLCASSFLDTDTQYFGPGTRLTVL.

The V and J genes are TRBV2 and TRBJ2-7; D is undetermined. The CDR3 contains 12 residues. In germline, CDR1 is SNHLY, CDR2 FYNNEI. Trimming cost V 4 bases and J 4 bases, with 8 bases left between them. The CDR3 protein is CASSGTGYEQYF. CDR3 bases: TGTGCCAGCAGTGGGACCGGTTACGAGCAGTACTTC.

This chain joins TRBV4-1 and TRBJ1-4; no firm D call. Trimming took 0 bases from V and 8 from J, leaving 4 bases between them. Looked up from germline, CDR1 is MGHRA and CDR2 is YSYEKL. The CDR3 consists of 12 residues. The CDR3 DNA follows: TGCGCCAGCAGCCAAGATGAGGAAAAACTGTTTTTT. Its translation is CASSQDEEKLFF.

V is TRBV7-8 and J is TRBJ2-7, with 10 nucleotides matching TRBD2. Germline assignment: CDR1 SGHVS and CDR2 FQNEAQ. V lost 7 bases to trimming and J lost 0 bases; unmatched junction nucleotides: 6. This CDR3 region has 15 residues. The CDR3 is CASNEAGGSSYEQYF. DNA for the CDR3: TGTGCCAGCAACGAAGCGGGGGGGAGCTCCTACGAGCAGTACTTC.

Comment on this clone: The same CDR3 also results from other DNA sequences found in this sample. This chain uses TRBV18 with TRBJ2-5, with D unresolved. Trimming pared 6 bases from V and 2 bases from J, leaving 7 bases between. The CDR3 spans 12 residues. Germline CDR1 and CDR2: KGHSH and LQKENI. The CDR3 loop reads CASSPSQETQYF. In DNA, the CDR3 is TGTGCCAGCTCCCCCTCACAAGAGACCCAGTACTTC.

The rearrangement uses TRBV2 and TRBJ1-2, with 8 positions matching TRBD1. The CDR3 is 13 residues long. The J segment lost 8 bases and the V segment lost 6 bases, leaving 8 bases of the junction unmatched. CDR1 and CDR2 from the germline V gene are SNHLY and FYNNEI. CDR3 loop: CASSGGQDRGYTF. The CDR3 nucleotides are TGTGCCAGCAGCGGGGGACAGGATCGGGGCTACACCTTC.

CDR3 in DNA: TGCGCCAGCAGCAATATAGGACCTATGAACACTGAAGCTTTCTTT. Amino acids: CASSNIGPMNTEAFF. The chain recombines TRBV5-1 with TRBJ1-1; D gene ambiguous. Trimming removed 4 bases at V and 0 bases at J, with 13 bases between. CDR1 SGHRS and CDR2 YFSETQ come from the germline V gene. The CDR3 contains 15 residues.

The chain couples TRBV3-1 (or the pseudogene TRBV3-2) to TRBJ1-1; D perhaps matches TRBD1 (6 bases). The CDR3 length is 14 residues. Per germline, CDR1 LGHDT and CDR2 YNNKEL (reference sequence). The germline V and J ends were trimmed by 6 bases and 3 bases, with 14 bases remaining between them. This CDR3 reads CASSRTDWDTEAFF. The CDR3 nucleotides read TGTGCCAGCAGTCGGACAGATTGGGACACTGAAGCTTTCTTT.

The table lists this clone with a few counts. The chain employs TRBV7-2 and TRBJ2-3; maybe TRBD2 (6 bases). V gave up 6 bases and J gave up 3 bases, with 10 bases separating them. Germline loops: CDR1 SGHTA, CDR2 FQGNSA. This CDR3 is 13 amino acids long. The CDR3 spells CASSPGGTDTQYF. The CDR3 DNA is TGTGCCAGCAGTCCTGGAGGGACAGATACGCAGTATTTT.

This sequence joins TRBV6-1 and TRBJ2-1; D ambiguous. Per germline, CDR1 MNHNS and CDR2 SASEGT. This CDR3 spans 17 amino acids. The V end lost 0 bases, the J end lost 0 bases, and 12 bases lay between the germline ends. CDR3 DNA sequence: TGTGCCAGCAGTGAAGCGCGAAGCTGGAGCTCCTACAATGAGCAGTTCTTC. Protein product: CASSEARSWSSYNEQFF.

This clone was counted a single time. The gene calls are TRBV28 and TRBJ1-2, with 8 bases fitting TRBD1. The length of the CDR3 is 17 residues. Germline trimming cut 2 bases from V and 4 bases from J; bases unmatched to any gene: 12. Germline lookup yields CDR1 MDHEN and CDR2 SYDVKM. The CDR3 nucleotides are TGTGCCAGCAGTTTAAGAAGAGACAGGGGTCGAGGCTATGGCTACACCTTC. This encodes CASSLRRDRGRGYGYTF.

This chain connects TRBV19 to TRBJ2-2; TRBD1 matches 8 bases. J lost 2 bases, V lost 3 bases, and 2 bases had no gene match. The CDR3 runs 15 residues. Germline CDR1 and CDR2: LNHDA and SQIVND (reference sequence). The chain's CDR3 is CASSIRGRNTGELFF. In DNA form, the CDR3 reads TGTGCCAGTAGTATCAGGGGGCGCAACACCGGGGAGCTGTTTTTT. The variable domain in full, completed from reference TRBV19 and TRBJ2-2, reads DGGITQSPKYLFRKEGQNVTLSCEQNLNHDAMYWYRQDPGQGLRLIYYSQIVNDFQKGDIAEGYSVSREKKESFPLTVTSAQKNPTAFYLCASSIRGRNTGELFFGEGSRLTVL.

Only a few counts were recorded for this clone. This chain joins TRBV19 and TRBJ2-2; the D call may be TRBD1 or TRBD2 (5 bases each). The CDR3 has 13 residues. V was pared by 3 bases and J by 6 bases, with 8 bases between. Germline V gene data show CDR1 as LNHDA and CDR2 as SQIVND (reference sequence). CDR3 protein: CASSIGGAGELFF. CDR3 nucleotides: TGTGCCAGTAGTATTGGGGGTGCCGGGGAGCTGTTTTTT.

This chain connects TRBV7-9 to TRBJ1-1; D remains unclear. This CDR3 contains 15 residues. Trimming left V 4 bases short and J 0 bases short, with 12 bases between. From germline, CDR1 is SEHNR and CDR2 FQNEAQ (reference sequence). The CDR3 region is CASSSRVRMNTEAFF. In DNA, the CDR3 is TGTGCCAGCAGCTCACGGGTGCGCATGAACACTGAAGCTTTCTTT.

The CDR3 DNA is TGTGCCAGCAAGGATGTACAGAAGAACACTGAAGCTTTCTTT. This encodes CASKDVQKNTEAFF. J is TRBJ1-1 and V is TRBV28, with unresolved D. Germline CDR1 is MDHEN and CDR2 is SYDVKM. Trimming took 7 bases from V and 1 from J, leaving 13 bases between them. The CDR3 spans 14 residues.

For the CDR3, the DNA is TGTGCCAGCAGCTCGGTGGACAGGCGGGGCGAGCAGTACTTC. Its protein product is CASSSVDRRGEQYF. This chain uses TRBV5-4 with TRBJ2-7; D perhaps matches TRBD1 (7 bases). V was trimmed by 3 bases and J by 6 bases, leaving 16 bases between them. This CDR3 spans 14 amino acids. CDR1 SGHNT and CDR2 YYREEE come from the germline V gene (reference sequence).

This clone came up once. The chain is built from TRBV6-1 and TRBJ1-2; D perhaps matches TRBD1 (5 bases). Trimming removed 0 bases from V and 8 bases from J, with 10 bases in between. This CDR3 contains 13 residues. Germline V gives CDR1 MNHNS, CDR2 SASEGT. The CDR3 coding sequence is TGTGCCAGCAGTGAAGCAGGGGCTGACGGCTACACCTTC. The encoded protein is CASSEAGADGYTF.

As regards this clone: The junction and the germline gene differ at one end; a read error may be behind it. The rearrangement links TRBV28 to TRBJ2-5; either TRBD1 or TRBD2 may fit D (6 bases each). The germline V gene has CDR1 MDHEN and CDR2 SYDVKM. This CDR3 has 12 amino acids. The CDR3 loop is CASSLGGSSADF. The CDR3 DNA reads TGTGCCAGCAGTTTGGGGGGCAGCTCGGCGGACTTC.

J is TRBJ2-1 and V is TRBV14; 11 nucleotides line up with TRBD1. Germline lookup yields CDR1 SGHDN and CDR2 FVKESK. The CDR3 has 17 residues. V lost 1 base and J lost 3; bases outside the gene matches: 5. The CDR3 here is CASSQGGQGALYNEQFF. The CDR3 DNA is TGTGCCAGCAGCCAAGGTGGACAGGGGGCCCTCTACAATGAGCAGTTCTTC.

The chain employs TRBV27 and TRBJ2-1, with TRBD2 matching 10 bases. V lost 5 bases to trimming and J lost 3 bases; unmatched junction nucleotides: 4. The CDR3 spans 15 residues. The germline gives CDR1 MNHEY, CDR2 SMNVEV (reference sequence). The CDR3: CASSRTSGLYNEQFF. For the CDR3, the DNA is TGTGCCAGCAGTAGGACTAGCGGACTCTACAATGAGCAGTTCTTC.

The chain combines TRBV10-3 with TRBJ1-1, with a possible D match to TRBD1 (5 bases). Trimming left V 4 bases short and J 4 bases short, with 13 bases between. Germline values: CDR1 ENHRY, CDR2 SYGVKD. This CDR3 spans 14 amino acids. The CDR3 is CAISAGGGSTEAFF. CDR3 coding DNA: TGTGCCATCAGTGCGGGGGGAGGCAGCACTGAAGCTTTCTTT.

J is TRBJ1-2 and V is TRBV19; D is unclear. The CDR3 has 15 residues. Per the germline V gene, CDR1 is LNHDA and CDR2 is SQIVND (reference sequence). The V end was cut by 3 bases, the J end by 2 bases, with 13 bases between. As DNA, the CDR3 is TGTGCCAGTAGTATTGAGTCCGGGCGAAACTATGGCTACACCTTC. It specifies CASSIESGRNYGYTF.

The rearrangement links TRBV11-3 to TRBJ2-7; 7 bases line up with TRBD1. The germline CDR1 and CDR2 sequences are SGHNT and YENEEA. The CDR3 sequence is 16 residues long. J lost 0 bases, V lost 1 base, and 6 bases had no gene match. The CDR3, as DNA: TGTGCCAGCAGCTTAGGGGGGCGACAGGGCTCCTACGAGCAGTACTTC. As protein: CASSLGGRQGSYEQYF.

The chain joins TRBV6-5 to TRBJ1-4, with D uncertain. V was clipped by 0 bases and J by 8 bases, with 13 bases between them. CDR3 length: 15 residues. Per the germline V gene, CDR1 is MNHEY and CDR2 is SVGAGI. Here the CDR3 reads CASSYSNGGREKLFF. The CDR3 region has the DNA TGTGCCAGCAGTTACTCGAACGGCGGTCGGGAAAAACTGTTTTTT.